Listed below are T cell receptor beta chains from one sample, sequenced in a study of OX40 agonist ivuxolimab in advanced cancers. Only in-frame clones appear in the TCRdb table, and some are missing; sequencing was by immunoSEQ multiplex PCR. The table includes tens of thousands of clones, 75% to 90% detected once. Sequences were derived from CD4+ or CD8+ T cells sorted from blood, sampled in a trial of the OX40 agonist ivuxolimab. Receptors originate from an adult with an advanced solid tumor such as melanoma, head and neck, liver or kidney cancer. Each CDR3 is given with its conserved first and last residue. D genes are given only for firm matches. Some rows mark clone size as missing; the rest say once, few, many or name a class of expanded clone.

cdr3_nt: TGCGCCAGCAGCCAGGTGCCAGGGCGAACTGAAGCTTTCTTT
cdr3_aa: CASSQVPGRTEAFF
j_call: TRBJ1-1
v_call: TRBV4-1
d_call: .
clone_size: .

cdr3_nt: TGTGCCAGCAGTCTCTACGACAGGCGAGAGACCCAGTACTTC
cdr3_aa: CASSLYDRRETQYF
j_call: TRBJ2-5
v_call: TRBV11-3
d_call: .
clone_size: .

cdr3_nt: TGTGCCAGCAGCTTAGACCCCTGGACTAGCGGGAGAGTGGAGGAGACCCAGTACTTC
cdr3_aa: CASSLDPWTSGRVEETQYF
j_call: TRBJ2-5
v_call: TRBV11-2
d_call: TRBD2
clone_size: .

cdr3_nt: TGTGCCAGCAGTTACCTCGACAGTCAAGAGACCCAGTACTTC
cdr3_aa: CASSYLDSQETQYF
j_call: TRBJ2-5
v_call: TRBV6-6
d_call: .
clone_size: .

cdr3_nt: TGTGCCAGCAGTTACTCACCAGGCGCAACTAATGAAAAACTGTTTTTT
cdr3_aa: CASSYSPGATNEKLFF
j_call: TRBJ1-4
v_call: TRBV6-6
d_call: .
clone_size: .

cdr3_nt: TGTGCCAGCAGCAAAGAAGGACAAAGGGAGACCCAGTACTTC
cdr3_aa: CASSKEGQRETQYF
j_call: TRBJ2-5
v_call: TRBV21-1
d_call: .
clone_size: .

cdr3_nt: TGTGCCAGCAGGAGGACAGGCACTAACTATGGCTACACCTTC
cdr3_aa: CASRRTGTNYGYTF
j_call: TRBJ1-2
v_call: TRBV6-5
d_call: TRBD1
clone_size: .

cdr3_nt: TGCAGCGTTACCCCGACCCGAGAGACCCAGTACTTC
cdr3_aa: CSVTPTRETQYF
j_call: TRBJ2-5
v_call: TRBV29-1
d_call: .
clone_size: .

cdr3_nt: TGTGCCAGCAGCTTAGCTAGCGGGAGCCGAACAGATACGCAGTATTTT
cdr3_aa: CASSLASGSRTDTQYF
j_call: TRBJ2-3
v_call: TRBV13
d_call: TRBD2
clone_size: .

cdr3_nt: TGTGCTAGTGGTTTGGTAGTCACGGCTACCTTTACTGCAACTAATGAAAAACTGTTTTTT
cdr3_aa: CASGLVVTATFTATNEKLFF
j_call: TRBJ1-4
v_call: TRBV12-5
d_call: .
clone_size: .

cdr3_nt: TGCAGCGTTGAAAAGAGTGGGGCAGCGGGCTACGAGCAGTACTTC
cdr3_aa: CSVEKSGAAGYEQYF
j_call: TRBJ2-7
v_call: TRBV29-1
d_call: .
clone_size: once

cdr3_nt: TGTGCCAGTAGTATAGGTCTAAGGACTAGCGGGACAGATACGCAGTATTTT
cdr3_aa: CASSIGLRTSGTDTQYF
j_call: TRBJ2-3
v_call: TRBV19
d_call: TRBD2
clone_size: .

cdr3_nt: TGTGCCTGGAGTGGGACAGGGTGGGACGAGCAGTACTTC
cdr3_aa: CAWSGTGWDEQYF
j_call: TRBJ2-7
v_call: TRBV30
d_call: TRBD1
clone_size: few

cdr3_nt: TGTGCCAGCAGGCCTGAGCAGTTCTTC
cdr3_aa: CASRPEQFF
j_call: TRBJ2-1
v_call: TRBV7-9
d_call: .
clone_size: .

cdr3_nt: TGTGCCAGCAGTTTATTGGGGCCTAACTATGGCTACACCTTC
cdr3_aa: CASSLLGPNYGYTF
j_call: TRBJ1-2
v_call: TRBV28
d_call: .
clone_size: once

cdr3_nt: TGTGCCAGCAGTCCCGGCCCAGACACTGAAGCTTTCTTT
cdr3_aa: CASSPGPDTEAFF
j_call: TRBJ1-1
v_call: TRBV6-4
d_call: .
clone_size: once

cdr3_nt: TGTGCCAGCAGCTTTGAGAACAAGCCGACCCGGGAGCTGTTTTTT
cdr3_aa: CASSFENKPTRELFF
j_call: TRBJ2-2
v_call: TRBV7-2
d_call: .
clone_size: .

cdr3_nt: TGTGCCAGCAGTCCAAGGACAGGACAAGAGACCCAGTACTTC
cdr3_aa: CASSPRTGQETQYF
j_call: TRBJ2-5
v_call: TRBV27
d_call: TRBD1
clone_size: few

cdr3_nt: TGTGCCAGCAGTGTGCAGGGGGCGGGTAGAGATACGCAGTATTTT
cdr3_aa: CASSVQGAGRDTQYF
j_call: TRBJ2-3
v_call: TRBV28
d_call: TRBD1
clone_size: .

cdr3_nt: TGTGCCAGCAGCTTAGCCCAGACAGGGGCAGATACGCAGTATTTT
cdr3_aa: CASSLAQTGADTQYF
j_call: TRBJ2-3
v_call: TRBV7-6
d_call: TRBD1
clone_size: once

cdr3_nt: TGTGCCACCAGCAGCGGATCCAATGAGCAGTTCTTC
cdr3_aa: CATSSGSNEQFF
j_call: TRBJ2-1
v_call: TRBV15
d_call: .
clone_size: .

cdr3_nt: TGTGCCAGCAGCGCTGGGACAGGGAATCAGCCCCAGCATTTT
cdr3_aa: CASSAGTGNQPQHF
j_call: TRBJ1-5
v_call: TRBV9
d_call: TRBD1
clone_size: .

cdr3_nt: TGTGCCAGCAGCTCTTTGGAGGGCACAGATACGCAGTATTTT
cdr3_aa: CASSSLEGTDTQYF
j_call: TRBJ2-3
v_call: TRBV5-4
d_call: .
clone_size: .

cdr3_nt: TGTGCCAGCAGTTTGGACAGATTTGGATACAATGAGCAGTTCTTC
cdr3_aa: CASSLDRFGYNEQFF
j_call: TRBJ2-1
v_call: TRBV28
d_call: .
clone_size: .

cdr3_nt: TGTGCCAGCAACTCCTACGGGACGGGATACAATGAGCAGTTCTTC
cdr3_aa: CASNSYGTGYNEQFF
j_call: TRBJ2-1
v_call: TRBV5-8
d_call: .
clone_size: .

cdr3_nt: TGTGCCAGCAGGACGGGACAGAGTGCTGGAAACACCATATATTTT
cdr3_aa: CASRTGQSAGNTIYF
j_call: TRBJ1-3
v_call: TRBV2
d_call: TRBD1
clone_size: .

cdr3_nt: TGTGCCAGTAGTGTAAGACAGGGAGTACCTGAAGCTTTCTTT
cdr3_aa: CASSVRQGVPEAFF
j_call: TRBJ1-1
v_call: TRBV19
d_call: TRBD1
clone_size: .

cdr3_nt: TGTGCCAGCAGCCTCGACAGGGGTTACGAGCAGTACTTC
cdr3_aa: CASSLDRGYEQYF
j_call: TRBJ2-7
v_call: TRBV7-3
d_call: TRBD1
clone_size: once

cdr3_nt: TGTGCCAGCAGAACGGGGGGGACTAATGAAAAACTGTTTTTT
cdr3_aa: CASRTGGTNEKLFF
j_call: TRBJ1-4
v_call: TRBV6-5
d_call: .
clone_size: .

cdr3_nt: TGTGCCAGCAGCGTAGAGGGAGGGGGAAACGAGCAGTACTTC
cdr3_aa: CASSVEGGGNEQYF
j_call: TRBJ2-7
v_call: TRBV9
d_call: .
clone_size: .

cdr3_nt: TGTGCCAGCAGTGAACTAGCGGGCTCCTACAATGAGCAGTTCTTC
cdr3_aa: CASSELAGSYNEQFF
j_call: TRBJ2-1
v_call: TRBV6-1
d_call: TRBD2
clone_size: medium-sized